What follows is one T cell receptor (beta chain) and its context. V lost 6 bases and J lost 0, with 5 bases in between. The CDR3 extends over 12 amino acids. CDR1 is MDHEN and CDR2 is SYDVKM in the germline V gene. This sample was included in a study of blood T cell repertoires in COVID-19. Study-wide context: The analysed material was cDNA or gDNA that came from T cells, B-cell-depleted T cells, or PBMCs.

In the authors' workflow: Scientists estimated how many nucleated cells there were by amplifying reference gene primers. Only in-frame clones appear in the TCRdb table, and some are missing; sequencing was by immunoSEQ multiplex PCR. Clone size and the V and J calls come from that table; the DNA yielded D and trimming. The sample lists nearly 55,000 clones; about 91% were seen once. The rearrangement joins TRBV28 to TRBJ1-2; unclear D gene. Sequenced sample: peripheral blood. This TCR came from a woman in her fifties or sixties with active or convalescent COVID-19. CDR3: CASRAPNYGYTF. The CDR3 nucleotides are TGTGCCAGCAGGGCCCCTAACTATGGCTACACCTTC.